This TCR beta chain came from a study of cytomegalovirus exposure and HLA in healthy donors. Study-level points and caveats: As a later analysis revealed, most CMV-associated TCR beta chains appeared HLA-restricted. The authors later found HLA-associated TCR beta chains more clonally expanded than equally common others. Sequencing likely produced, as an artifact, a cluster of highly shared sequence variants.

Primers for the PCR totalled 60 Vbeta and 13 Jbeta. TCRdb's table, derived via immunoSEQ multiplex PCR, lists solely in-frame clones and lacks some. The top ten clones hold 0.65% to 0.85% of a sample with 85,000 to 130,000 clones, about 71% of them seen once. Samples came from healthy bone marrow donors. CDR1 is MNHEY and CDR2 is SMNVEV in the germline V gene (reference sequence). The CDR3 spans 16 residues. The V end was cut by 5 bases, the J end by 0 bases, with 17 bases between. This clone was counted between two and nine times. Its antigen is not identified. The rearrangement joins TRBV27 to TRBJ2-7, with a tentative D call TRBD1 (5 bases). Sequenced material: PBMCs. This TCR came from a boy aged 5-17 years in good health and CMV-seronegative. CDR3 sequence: CASSPRRRAGSYEQYF. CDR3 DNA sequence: TGTGCCAGCAGTCCACGGCGCAGGGCTGGCTCCTACGAGCAGTACTTC.